What follows are 26 T cell receptor beta chains derived from one specimen sequenced in a study of blood T cell repertoires in COVID-19. Assay: immunoSEQ multiplex PCR; the TCRdb copy retains only in-frame clones and omits some. The table shows under 300,000 clones, with roughly 90% occurring only once. Material: peripheral blood. The source of these receptors is a man aged 45-60 years with acute or convalescent COVID-19.

The chain employs TRBV27 and TRBJ1-1, with 8 nucleotides matching TRBD1. V lost 6 bases to trimming and J lost 3 bases; unmatched junction nucleotides: 6. The germline V gene encodes CDR1 MNHEY and CDR2 SMNVEV (reference sequence). This CDR3 is built from 14 residues. The DNA of the CDR3 is TGTGCCAGCAGCTACAGGGGGTGGGACACTGAAGCTTTCTTT. This gives the protein CASSYRGWDTEAFF.

The chain employs TRBV5-1 and TRBJ1-5; D ambiguous. The CDR3 is 16 amino acids. Germline V CDR1 and CDR2: SGHRS, YFSETQ. Trimming stripped 4 bases from V and 4 bases from J, with 18 bases between. The CDR3 reads CASSPDGFGRNQPQHF. For the CDR3, the DNA is TGCGCCAGCAGCCCAGACGGGTTCGGGAGGAATCAGCCCCAGCATTTT.

The CDR3 is CASSLVAGSDEQYF. CDR3 sequence (DNA): TGCGCCAGCAGCTTGGTCGCGGGATCGGACGAGCAGTACTTC. The chain has TRBV5-1 and TRBJ2-7; D possibly corresponds to TRBD2 (6 bases). The V end was cut by 0 bases, the J end by 5 bases, with 12 bases between. The CDR3 is made up of 14 amino acids. The germline V gene encodes CDR1 SGHRS and CDR2 YFSETQ.

A word on this clone: Additional DNA sequences in this sample encode the identical CDR3. The chain joins TRBV5-1 to TRBJ1-1; unclear D gene. Germline assignment: CDR1 SGHRS and CDR2 YFSETQ. V was shortened by 2 bases and J by 1 base, with 9 bases between the two germline ends. This CDR3 is 14 amino acids long. CDR3 in amino acids: CASSFSAGNTEAFF. The DNA for the CDR3 is TGCGCCAGCAGCTTTAGCGCCGGGAACACTGAAGCTTTCTTT.

This clone was seen more than once but under ten times. The chain recombines TRBV5-4 with TRBJ2-7; D is possibly TRBD1 (6 bases). This CDR3 contains 13 residues. Trimming cost V 1 base and J 2 bases, with 7 bases left between them. Germline V gene sequence: CDR1 SGHNT, CDR2 YYREEE (reference sequence). This chain's CDR3 is CASSLPGAYEQYF. As DNA, the CDR3 is TGTGCCAGCAGCTTGCCAGGGGCCTACGAGCAGTACTTC.

The rearrangement links TRBV30 to TRBJ2-2; no reliable D call. The CDR3 is 14 amino acids. The germline gives CDR1 GTSNPN, CDR2 SVGIG (reference sequence). The V gene lost 4 bases and the J gene lost 3 bases, with 12 bases spanning the gap. The CDR3 DNA is TGTGCCTGGACTTTCGTGGCGGACACCGGGGAGCTGTTTTTT. Residues: CAWTFVADTGELFF.

V is TRBV12-3 or TRBV12-4 and J is TRBJ2-1, with D tentatively TRBD1 (5 bases). The length of the CDR3 is 13 residues. Deletions cut 2 bases from V and 4 bases from J, with 6 bases between. The CDR3 coding sequence is TGTGCCAGCAGTTTAACAGGATACAATGAGCAGTTCTTC. Translation gives CASSLTGYNEQFF.

J is TRBJ2-7 and V is TRBV7-9; the D gene is possibly TRBD2 (6 bases). Germline lookup yields CDR1 SEHNR and CDR2 FQNEAQ (reference sequence). V was cut by 5 bases and J by 3 bases, with 20 bases left in between. CDR3 length: 16 amino acids. CDR3 loop: CASSVRTGRGDYEQYF. The CDR3 region has the DNA TGTGCCAGCAGCGTCAGGACGGGGCGGGGAGACTACGAGCAGTACTTC.

This rearrangement joins TRBV29-1 to TRBJ2-1; TRBD1 agrees at 7 bases. The V gene's germline CDR1 is SQVTM and CDR2 ANQGSEA. CDR3 length: 13 residues. V lost 6 bases and J lost 7; bases outside the gene matches: 9. CDR3 in amino acids: CSVGDRAPNEQFF. The CDR3 bases are TGCAGCGTCGGTGACAGGGCACCGAATGAGCAGTTCTTC.

J is TRBJ2-5 and V is TRBV7-9; D call uncertain. V gave up 1 base and J gave up 1 base, with 4 bases separating them. The CDR3 spans 13 residues. Germline V lookup: CDR1 SEHNR, CDR2 FQNEAQ (reference sequence). Here the CDR3 reads CASSLGSQETQYF. The CDR3 coding sequence is TGTGCCAGCAGCTTAGGCAGCCAAGAGACCCAGTACTTC. Drawing the rest from reference TRBV7-9 and TRBJ2-5, the complete variable domain is DTGVSQNPRHKITKRGQNVTFRCDPISEHNRLYWYRQTLGQGPEFLTYFQNEAQLEKSRLLSDRFSAERPKGSFSTLEIQRTEQGDSAMYLCASSLGSQETQYFGPGTRLLVL.

The J gene is TRBJ1-4, the V gene TRBV7-9; weak D call: TRBD1 (6 bases). The ends were cut back, 4 bases at V and 7 bases at J, with 22 bases in the middle. Germline lookup yields CDR1 SEHNR and CDR2 FQNEAQ (reference sequence). The CDR3 has 17 amino acids. The CDR3 loop reads CASSSTTGKGGSEKLFF. The CDR3 DNA is TGTGCCAGCAGCTCGACAACCGGGAAGGGGGGGAGTGAAAAACTGTTTTTT.

The chain couples TRBV29-1 to TRBJ1-1; 8 bases map to TRBD1. V shed 7 bases and J 5 bases; nucleotides not matched to a gene: 6. Germline values: CDR1 SQVTM, CDR2 ANQGSEA. This CDR3 is 12 amino acids long. CDR3 bases: TGCAGCGCCGGTGGACAGGGTACTGAAGCTTTCTTT. It codes for CSAGGQGTEAFF.

This chain uses TRBV4-2 with TRBJ1-2; D gene uncertain. V was shortened by 8 bases and J by 7 bases, with 14 bases between the two germline ends. The germline CDR1 and CDR2 sequences are LGHNA and YNFKEQ. This CDR3 spans 12 amino acids. CDR3: CASRETPSGYTF. CDR3 DNA sequence: TGTGCCAGCCGGGAAACTCCCAGTGGCTACACCTTC.

This clone was found a few times. This chain connects TRBV7-8 to TRBJ2-7; weak D call: TRBD1 (5 bases). CDR1 SGHVS and CDR2 FQNEAQ come from the germline V gene. Trimming shortened V by 1 base and J by 3 bases, and 10 bases separated the two germline ends. This CDR3 is built from 14 residues. The CDR3 nucleotides read TGTGCCAGCAGCTTAGAAGCAGGGTACTACGAGCAGTACTTC. Its protein product is CASSLEAGYYEQYF.

V is TRBV5-6 and J is TRBJ1-5; D is unresolved. Trimming stripped 4 bases from V and 7 bases from J, with 15 bases between. The CDR3 is 14 residues long. Germline values: CDR1 SGHDT, CDR2 YYEEEE. The CDR3 here is CASSLSPAGQPQHF. CDR3 in DNA: TGTGCCAGCAGCCTGAGTCCCGCGGGGCAGCCCCAGCATTTT.

The chain recombines TRBV19 with TRBJ1-1; D gene ambiguous. V lost 3 bases and J lost 1, with 6 bases in between. This CDR3 has 13 amino acids. CDR1 is LNHDA and CDR2 is SQIVND in the germline V gene (reference sequence). CDR3 protein: CASSISENTEAFF. The CDR3 DNA reads as TGTGCCAGTAGTATTTCAGAGAACACTGAAGCTTTCTTT.

V is TRBV9 and J is TRBJ2-3, with 8 bases lining up with TRBD1. The CDR3 length is 17 residues. J was trimmed by 1 base and V by 4 bases; bases with no gene match: 11. The V gene's germline CDR1 is SGDLS and CDR2 YYNGEE. The CDR3 reads CASSPDRTGSGTDTQYF. The CDR3 DNA is TGTGCCAGCAGCCCCGACCGGACAGGGTCAGGCACAGATACGCAGTATTTT.

The rearrangement links TRBV7-9 to TRBJ1-1, with 9 bases lining up with TRBD1. The germline V gene encodes CDR1 SEHNR and CDR2 FQNEAQ (reference sequence). J gave up 0 bases and V 4 bases, and 3 bases lay outside the gene matches. The CDR3 totals 15 residues. The CDR3 sequence is CASSSGQGMNTEAFF. In nucleotides, the CDR3 is TGTGCCAGCAGCTCGGGACAGGGAATGAACACTGAAGCTTTCTTT.

The chain has TRBV18 and TRBJ2-5; perhaps TRBD1 as D (6 bases). CDR3 length equals 14 residues. Germline V gene lookup returns CDR1 KGHSH and CDR2 LQKENI. V was shortened by 3 bases and J by 1 base, with 9 bases between the two germline ends. The CDR3 DNA sequence: TGTGCCAGCTCACCCCGGACAGCCCAAGAGACCCAGTACTTC. Protein product: CASSPRTAQETQYF.

The chain couples TRBV7-9 to TRBJ1-2; D perhaps matches TRBD1 (5 bases). Germline CDR1 reads SEHNR; CDR2 reads FQNEAQ (reference sequence). Trimming left V 1 base short and J 8 bases short, with 17 bases between. The CDR3 covers 15 residues. The CDR3 DNA is TGTGCCAGCAGCTTAGACAGGTTCCGGGCTCGCGGCTACACCTTC. Translated: CASSLDRFRARGYTF.

The V and J genes are TRBV18 and TRBJ1-1; TRBD1 agrees at 8 bases. Germline V gene sequence: CDR1 KGHSH, CDR2 LQKENI. The CDR3 has 15 amino acids. The V gene end was trimmed by 4 bases and the J gene end by 2 bases; junction bases not matched to a gene: 6. As DNA, the CDR3 is TGTGCCAGCTCACTCCAGGGGGCGGAAAACACTGAAGCTTTCTTT. Translation: CASSLQGAENTEAFF. The whole variable domain, remainder taken from reference TRBV18 and TRBJ1-1, is NAGVMQNPRHLVRRRGQEARLRCSPMKGHSHVYWYRQLPEEGLKFMVYLQKENIIDESGMPKERFSAEFPKEGPSILRIQQVVRGDSAAYFCASSLQGAENTEAFFGQGTRLTVV.

The chain recombines TRBV5-1 with TRBJ1-6, with D perhaps TRBD1 (5 bases). This CDR3 has 14 amino acids. Trimming removed 2 bases from V and 9 bases from J, with 12 bases in between. CDR1 and CDR2 from the germline V gene are SGHRS and YFSETQ. The CDR3 reads CASSLGVSGSPLHF. The CDR3 nucleotides are TGCGCCAGCAGCTTAGGGGTATCTGGTTCACCCCTCCACTTT.

The rearrangement joins TRBV3-1 (or the pseudogene TRBV3-2) to TRBJ1-6; 7 positions match TRBD1. Unmatched junction bases numbered 9, after V lost 4 bases and J lost 6 bases. Per the germline V gene, CDR1 is LGHDT and CDR2 is YNNKEL (reference sequence). The CDR3 sequence is 16 residues long. CDR3 sequence reads: CASSLGGGASNSPLHF. In DNA form, the CDR3 reads TGTGCCAGCAGCCTCGGAGGGGGCGCCTCTAATTCACCCCTCCACTTT.

V gene TRBV5-1 combines with J gene TRBJ2-3, with TRBD2 as a possible D gene (5 bases). Trimming removed 4 bases from V and 4 bases from J, with 13 bases in between. The CDR3 is made up of 14 amino acids. Germline V gene lookup returns CDR1 SGHRS and CDR2 YFSETQ. Here the CDR3 reads CASSPLAPADTQYF. CDR3 coding DNA: TGCGCCAGCAGCCCCCTAGCCCCGGCAGATACGCAGTATTTT.

This chain uses TRBV7-9 with TRBJ1-1; D might be TRBD1 (5 bases). This CDR3 region has 12 residues. CDR1 is SEHNR and CDR2 is FQNEAQ in the germline V gene (reference sequence). The V end was cut by 5 bases, the J end by 8 bases, with 12 bases between. The CDR3 DNA follows: TGTGCCAGCAGCCAGGGACTGTCGGAAGCTTTCTTT. Translation: CASSQGLSEAFF.

V gene TRBV5-4 combines with J gene TRBJ2-2; no reliable D call. The CDR3 consists of 11 residues. CDR1 and CDR2 from the germline V gene are SGHNT and YYREEE (reference sequence). Trimming removed 4 bases from V and 5 bases from J, with 3 bases in between. CDR3 sequence: CASSRTGELFF. CDR3 DNA sequence: TGTGCCAGCAGCCGGACCGGGGAGCTGTTTTTT.